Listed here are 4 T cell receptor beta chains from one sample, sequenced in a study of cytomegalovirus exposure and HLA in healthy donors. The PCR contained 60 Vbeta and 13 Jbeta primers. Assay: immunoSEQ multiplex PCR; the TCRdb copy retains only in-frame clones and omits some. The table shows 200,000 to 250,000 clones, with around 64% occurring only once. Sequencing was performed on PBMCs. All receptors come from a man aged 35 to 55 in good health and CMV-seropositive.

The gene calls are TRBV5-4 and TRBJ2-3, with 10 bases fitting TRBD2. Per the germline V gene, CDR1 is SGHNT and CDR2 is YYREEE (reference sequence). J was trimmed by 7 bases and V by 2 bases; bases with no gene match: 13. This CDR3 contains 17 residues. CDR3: CASSLGVSSGGSYTQYF. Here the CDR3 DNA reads TGTGCCAGCAGCTTAGGTGTTTCTAGCGGGGGTTCGTATACGCAGTATTTT. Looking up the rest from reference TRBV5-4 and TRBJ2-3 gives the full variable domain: ETGVTQSPTHLIKTRGQQVTLRCSSQSGHNTVSWYQQALGQGPQFIFQYYREEENGRGNFPPRFSGLQFPNYSSELNVNALELDDSALYLCASSLGVSSGGSYTQYFGPGTRLTVL.

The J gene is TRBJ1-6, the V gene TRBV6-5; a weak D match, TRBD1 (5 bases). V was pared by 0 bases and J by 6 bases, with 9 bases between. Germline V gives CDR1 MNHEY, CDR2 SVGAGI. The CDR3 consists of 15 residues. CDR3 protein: CASSYSGGSNSPLHF. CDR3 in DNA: TGTGCCAGCAGTTACTCGGGGGGGAGTAATTCACCCCTCCACTTT.

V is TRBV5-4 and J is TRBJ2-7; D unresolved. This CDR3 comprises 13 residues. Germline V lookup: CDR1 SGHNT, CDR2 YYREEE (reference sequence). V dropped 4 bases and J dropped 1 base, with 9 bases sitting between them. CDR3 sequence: CASSRTPSYEQYF. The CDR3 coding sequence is TGTGCCAGCAGCAGAACACCGTCCTACGAGCAGTACTTC.

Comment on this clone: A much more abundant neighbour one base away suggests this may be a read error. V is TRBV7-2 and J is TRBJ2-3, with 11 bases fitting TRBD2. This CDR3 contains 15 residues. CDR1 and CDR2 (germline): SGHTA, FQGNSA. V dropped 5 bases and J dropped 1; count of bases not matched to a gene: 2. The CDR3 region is CASSLLAGGTDTQYF. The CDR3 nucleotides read TGTGCCAGCAGCCTACTAGCGGGGGGCACAGATACGCAGTATTTT.